These T cell receptor beta chains were read from a single sample in a study of CD4 and CD8 cells across lung adenocarcinoma regions. MiXCR, run by TCRdb on the PCR reads, gives a single entry per CDR3 protein. The sample has nearly 9,500 distinct CDR3 sequences, approximately 50% seen once. Specimen: CD8+ T cells from the margin of a lung tumor. All receptors derive from a female donor with lung adenocarcinoma. The CD4 and CD8 labels of this study may be unreliable. CDR3s include the opening cysteine and the closing phenylalanine or tryptophan. A D gene is named only where the DNA matches it firmly. Size tells how often a clone was seen (once, few, many) or the class of an expanded clone, and some rows leave it out.

>-|TRBV6-1|15|-|TRBJ2-3
TGTGCCAGGAGTGACGGGGCAGGGGACACAGAGACGCAGTATTTT
CARSDGAGDTETQYF
>-|TRBV6-1|15|-|TRBJ2-1
TGTGCCAGCATGTCAACTAGCCGAGCGGCAGATGAGCAGTTCTTC
CASMSTSRAADEQFF
>medium-sized|TRBV6-1|15|TRBD1|TRBJ2-3
TGTGCCAGCAGTGGACAGGGAAGAGATACAGATACGCAGTATTTT
CASSGQGRDTDTQYF
>-|TRBV27|14|-|TRBJ2-5
TGTGCCGGGCGTGGGTTACTAGACCAAGAGACCCAGTACTTT
CAGRGLLDQETQYF
>-|TRBV27|13|-|TRBJ2-4
TGTGCCAGCGGGGGGTTTGTAGAAGACACCCAGTACTTC
CASGGFVEDTQYF
>many|TRBV6-1|12|-|TRBJ1-1
TGTGCCACTACCCCAGGGGACACTGAAGCTTTCTTT
CATTPGDTEAFF
>few|TRBV12-3/TRBV12-4|13|-|TRBJ2-3
TGTGCCAGCAGTCCCCTCTCTCCCCGTACGCAGTATTTT
CASSPLSPRTQYF
>once|TRBV7-8|17|TRBD1|TRBJ2-5
TGTGCCAGCAGCTTGGAGATAGGTCGACAGGGCTGGGAGACCCAGTACTTC
CASSLEIGRQGWETQYF
>-|TRBV6-1|14|-|TRBJ2-4
TGTGCCAGGCGTGGGGGCCCGGCCCAAGAGATTCAGTACTTC
CARRGGPAQEIQYF
>-|TRBV6-1|16|TRBD2|TRBJ2-4
TGTGCCAGCAAGGGAGGGGCGGGGTTGACCAAAAACATTCAGTACTTC
CASKGGAGLTKNIQYF
>few|TRBV20-1|18|-|TRBJ2-3
TGCAGTGCCCCGACCTTGACCCCGACAGGGAGGGGGTTAGATACGCAGTATTTT
CSAPTLTPTGRGLDTQYF
>medium-sized|TRBV6-1|14|-|TRBJ1-4
TGTGCCAGCAAATGGGGACGGAACAATGAAAAACTGTTTTTT
CASKWGRNNEKLFF
>few|TRBV7-2|12|-|TRBJ2-5
TGTGCCAGCAGCTTAAGTAAGGCCGACCAGTACTTC
CASSLSKADQYF
>-|TRBV6-1|15|-|TRBJ2-1
TGTGCCAGCAGTGTCGGGTCGGGGTCCTACAATGAGCAGTTCTTC
CASSVGSGSYNEQFF
>-|TRBV12-3/TRBV12-4|16|TRBD2|TRBJ2-5
TGTGCCAGCAGTCCAATGGGACTAGCGGGAGTGGAGACCCAGTACTTC
CASSPMGLAGVETQYF
>few|TRBV12-5|14|TRBD1|TRBJ1-2
TGTGCTAGTGGTAACAGGGGGCAGGGCTATGGCTACACCTTC
CASGNRGQGYGYTF
>-|TRBV6-1|15|TRBD2|TRBJ2-1
TGTGCCAGCAGTGGACTAGCGGGAGCCTACAATGAGCAGTTCTTC
CASSGLAGAYNEQFF
>few|TRBV11-3|14|-|TRBJ2-1
TGTGCCAGCAGCTCCCCCATAAGCTACAATGAGCAGTTCTTC
CASSSPISYNEQFF
>-|TRBV11-3|16|-|TRBJ2-2
TGTGCCAGCAGCTTAAGCCCTAGCGTGAACACCGGGGAGCTGTTTTTT
CASSLSPSVNTGELFF
>-|TRBV27|14|-|TRBJ2-3
TGTGCCAGCGGGGGAGGTCAAGCCAAAAACATGCAGTATTTC
CASGGGQAKNMQYF
>once|TRBV5-1|14|-|TRBJ2-2
TGCGCCAGCAGCTTGGTTGGGGGCCCCGGGGAGCTGTTTTTT
CASSLVGGPGELFF
>-|TRBV4-1|15|TRBD1|TRBJ1-2
TGCGCCAGCAGCCACCTGACAGGGGATACTCGGGGCTACACCTTC
CASSHLTGDTRGYTF
>few|TRBV6-1|15|-|TRBJ2-7
TGTGCCAGCAGTGAAGCGGGAGGCGGCTCCTACGAGCAGTACTTC
CASSEAGGGSYEQYF
>many|TRBV3-1|15|TRBD2|TRBJ2-4
TGTGCCAGCAGGGGCGGGGGGGCGGCCAAAAACATTCAGTACTTC
CASRGGGAAKNIQYF
>-|TRBV7-6|16|TRBD2|TRBJ2-7
TGTGCCAGCAGCTTAACGACTAGCCCCGCAGAGGGCGAGCAGTACTTC
CASSLTTSPAEGEQYF
>-|TRBV11-3|13|-|TRBJ2-3
TGTGCCAGCAGCCTCGTAGTGAAAGATACGCAGTACTTT
CASSLVVKDTQYF
>few|TRBV4-1|14|-|TRBJ2-5
TGCGCCAGCAGCCCCTCGAAGGGAGTAGAGACCCAGTACTTC
CASSPSKGVETQYF
>few|TRBV7-2|16|-|TRBJ2-5
TGTGCCAGCAGCTTAGATGCCACCACCTCGCGGGAGACCCAGTACTTC
CASSLDATTSRETQYF
>few|TRBV10-2|15|-|TRBJ1-5
TGCGCCAGCAGATCCACAGGGTCGGGCAATCAGCCCCAGCATTTT
CASRSTGSGNQPQHF
>few|TRBV12-3/TRBV12-4|15|TRBD2|TRBJ2-4
TGTGCCAGCAGTTTATCCGGGACTAAAAAAAACATTCAGTACTTC
CASSLSGTKKNIQYF
>-|TRBV6-2/TRBV6-3|15|-|TRBJ2-3
TGTGCCAGCAGTGGACGAGGGCTTAGCACAGATACGCAGTATTTT
CASSGRGLSTDTQYF
>-|TRBV6-5|16|-|TRBJ2-3
TGTGCCAGCAGTTGCCTCGCGGGACGTGAGCCAGATACGCAGTATTTC
CASSCLAGREPDTQYF
>-|TRBV27|15|-|TRBJ2-5
TGTGCCGGGGGGTTTGGGGGCAGAGAACCAGATACGCAGTACTTC
CAGGFGGREPDTQYF
>-|TRBV30|13|-|TRBJ1-3
TGTGCCTGGAGTTCTCCCCCTGGAAACACCATATATTTT
CAWSSPPGNTIYF
>-|TRBV6-1|13|TRBD1|TRBJ2-1
TGTGCCAGCAGGGGACAGGGGTACAATGAGCAGTACTTT
CASRGQGYNEQYF
>-|TRBV10-1|14|-|TRBJ2-4
TGCGCCAGCAAGGTCAGGCAAGACCCAGACATTCAGTACTTC
CASKVRQDPDIQYF
>few|TRBV6-1|19|TRBD2|TRBJ2-4
TGTGCCAGCAGTGAATTCGGCGGGAGGTCAATCTTAGCCAAAAACATTCAGTACTTC
CASSEFGGRSILAKNIQYF
>-|TRBV12-3/TRBV12-4|15|TRBD2|TRBJ2-3
TGTGCCAGCAGCCGGACTAGCGGGAGCACAGATACGCAGTATTTT
CASSRTSGSTDTQYF
>once|TRBV6-5|17|-|TRBJ2-5
TGTGCCAGCAGTTACGCGATCGGGGGCCGTGACCAAGAGACCCAGTACTTC
CASSYAIGGRDQETQYF
>-|TRBV3-1|15|-|TRBJ1-3
TGTGCCAGCAGCCAAGACGAGGTCCCTGGAAACACCATATATTTT
CASSQDEVPGNTIYF
>medium-sized|TRBV10-2|11|-|TRBJ2-7
TGCGCCAGCAGTGATTACGACGAGCAGTACTTC
CASSDYDEQYF
>few|TRBV6-1|12|-|TRBJ2-3
TGTGCCAGCAGTATGGGGGATGGCACGCAGTATTTT
CASSMGDGTQYF
>few|TRBV4-1|11|-|TRBJ1-2
TGCGCCAGCAATGGGGGGACAGGCTACACCTTC
CASNGGTGYTF
>-|TRBV5-1|13|-|TRBJ2-5
TGCGCCAGCAGCTTGGCGGGGAGGGAGACCCAGTACTTC
CASSLAGRETQYF
>-|TRBV6-5|15|-|TRBJ2-5
TGTGCCGGGGGTTACGGGGGCGGGGGCAAAGAGACCCAGTACTTT
CAGGYGGGGKETQYF
>-|TRBV6-1|18|TRBD2|TRBJ2-3
TGTGCCAGCAGTACACTAGCGGGGGGCCCTGGGGCCAAAGATACTCAGTATTTT
CASSTLAGGPGAKDTQYF
>-|TRBV6-1|15|TRBD2|TRBJ2-1
TGTGCCAGCAGGCCAAGCGGGATTGGGTACAATGAGCAGTTCTTC
CASRPSGIGYNEQFF
>-|TRBV4-1|16|-|TRBJ2-4
TGCGCCAGCAGCCAAGAAGGACGGGAGTCCAAAAACATTCAGTACTTC
CASSQEGRESKNIQYF
>few|TRBV15|16|-|TRBJ2-3
TGTGCCACCAGCAGAGCTCTCGGCGCTAGCCCTGATACGCAGTATTTT
CATSRALGASPDTQYF